This TCR beta chain appears in the sequencing data of a study of blood T cell repertoires in COVID-19. Study information: Donors in the United States, Italy and Spain gave samples during acute or convalescent COVID-19. From T cells, B-cell-depleted T cells, or PBMCs came the material, which was cDNA or gDNA.

This CDR3 has 14 residues. Trimming stripped 2 bases from V and 1 base from J, with 11 bases between. Germline loops: CDR1 SQVTM, CDR2 ANQGSEA. The Seattle patients joined while their infection was active and were tracked longitudinally afterward. In the original processing: It was from reference gene primer amplification that nucleated cell counts were estimated. Some clones are missing from TCRdb's copy, which holds only in-frame ones; the method was immunoSEQ multiplex PCR. V, J and clone size reflect that table, while D and trimming were determined from the DNA. The repertoire consists of over 450,000 clones, with about 88% occurring once and the leading ten covering roughly 0.84%.

The chain carries TRBV29-1 and TRBJ1-1; D is unresolved. The receptor's source is a man aged 18 to 30 with COVID-19, enrolled during active disease. Source material: peripheral blood. The CDR3 sequence: CSVEKGSWNTEAFF. The CDR3 nucleotides read TGCAGCGTTGAAAAAGGGAGTTGGAACACTGAAGCTTTCTTT.